This T cell receptor (beta chain) originates from a study of Graves' ophthalmopathy and Graves' hyperthyroidism. Study-wide background: There was a collection of peripheral blood at initial diagnosis, before any treatment.

Transcripts of RNA were the source for amplifying TCR beta CDR3 regions. First-round RT-PCR used HTBI primers; second-round multiplex PCR followed. TCRdb re-derived calls from the multiplex PCR reads in MiXCR, one entry per CDR3 protein. The data show about 220,000 distinct CDR3 sequences, with roughly 21% seen just once and under 55% held by the top ten. V was trimmed by 1 base and J by 6 bases, leaving 7 bases between them. In germline, CDR1 is SGHTA, CDR2 FQGNSA. The CDR3 contains 13 residues. This clonotype was counted at least ten times. Its antigen is not identified. Notes on the study in general: A model built from 13 signatures distinguished ophthalmopathy from stable hyperthyroidism with 87.88% sensitivity and around 81% specificity. A majority of expanded thyroid clonotypes exceeding 0.001 frequency were likewise present in blood.

Sequencing used peripheral blood. The receptor's source is a woman between 45 and 65 years old with Graves' ophthalmopathy. The chain has TRBV7-2 and TRBJ1-5, with a tentative D call TRBD1 (5 bases). CDR3 sequence reads: CASSLVGAQPQHF. In DNA form, the CDR3 reads TGTGCCAGCAGCTTAGTTGGGGCTCAGCCCCAGCATTTT.